This T cell receptor beta chain was captured by sequencing in a study of early T cells in non-severe SARS-CoV-2 infection. Study at large: The study sequenced bulk RNA from unsorted whole blood, with chains unpaired.

Whole-study findings and limits: The study's VDJdb matching favored anti-spike CD8 responses and missed private and CD4 specificities.

cDNA molecules, individually, were tagged with unique molecular identifiers. MiXCR, applied by TCRdb to the 5' RACE reads, yields one record per CDR3 protein. The sample contains over 100,000 distinct CDR3 sequences, less than 15% of which appear only once. In this sample, this clonotype turned up a few times. Its antigen is as yet unknown. Material for sequencing was whole blood. The source is an adult who was a healthcare worker with PCR-confirmed SARS-CoV-2 infection or an uninfected control (not recorded which).

CDR3 region: CASSFGTGSLEQFF. The CDR3 DNA reads TGTGCCAGCAGCTTCGGGACAGGGTCTCTCGAGCAGTTCTTC. This rearrangement joins TRBV11-2 to TRBJ2-1; 9 bases map to TRBD1. Germline lookup yields CDR1 SGHAT and CDR2 FQNNGV. V lost 3 bases and J lost 10; bases outside the gene matches: 7. The CDR3 runs 14 residues.